These 27 T cell receptor beta chains were all obtained from the same sample, sequenced in a study of blood T cell repertoires in COVID-19 (dated by TCRdb to about 2020). Library creation used the immunoSEQ multiplex PCR assay. TCRdb stores this immuneACCESS table with in-frame sequences only. Part of the clones is absent; in the studies checked, under half of the shortfall reflects unresolved V genes, and no reason is known for the rest. Recorded for this sample are some 52,000 clones; roughly 87% of them occurred a single time. The ten largest clones add up to around 5.1% of the sample. The sample consisted of peripheral blood. All receptors derive from a man aged 55 to 70 with active COVID-19.

This clone has just a few counts. This chain links TRBV11-2 with TRBJ1-3; no clear D gene. The CDR3 is made up of 14 amino acids. Germline CDR1 and CDR2: SGHAT and FQNNGV. Trimming stripped 0 bases from V and 4 bases from J, with 7 bases between. CDR3: CASSLDTVGNTIYF. Here the CDR3 DNA reads TGTGCCAGCAGCTTAGACACAGTCGGAAACACCATATATTTT. Complete variable domain (other parts from reference TRBV11-2 and TRBJ1-3): EAGVAQSPRYKIIEKRQSVAFWCNPISGHATLYWYQQILGQGPKLLIQFQNNGVVDDSQLPKDRFSAERLKGVDSTLKIQPAKLEDSAVYLCASSLDTVGNTIYFGEGSWLTVV.

The CDR3 region is CASIRTSSYEQYF. The CDR3 bases are TGTGCCAGCATACGGACTAGCTCCTACGAGCAGTACTTC. The chain has TRBV28 and TRBJ2-7; 7 bases map to TRBD2. There are 13 residues in the CDR3. Germline lookup yields CDR1 MDHEN and CDR2 SYDVKM. The V segment lost 7 bases and the J segment 0 bases; nucleotides outside the gene matches: 3.

The V gene is TRBV10-3, the J gene TRBJ2-6; D not certain. The CDR3 loop spans 13 amino acids. Trimming took 8 bases from V and 0 from J, leaving 5 bases between them. CDR1 and CDR2 (germline): ENHRY, SYGVKD. The CDR3 spells CAIWSSGANVLTF. The CDR3 region has the DNA TGTGCCATCTGGAGCTCTGGGGCCAACGTCCTGACTTTC.

J is TRBJ1-4 and V is TRBV12-3 or TRBV12-4; possible D gene TRBD1, 5 bases. This CDR3 has 13 residues. Trimming removed 3 bases at V and 8 bases at J, with 10 bases between. In DNA form, the CDR3 reads TGTGCCAGCAGTTTTGGGGGGAGGGAAAAACTGTTTTTT. The encoded protein is CASSFGGREKLFF.

CDR3 sequence (DNA): TGTGCCAGCAGCGCGGACAGTGGAGAGACCCAGTACTTC. Its translation is CASSADSGETQYF. This chain links TRBV7-9 with TRBJ2-5; possible D gene TRBD1, 6 bases. The germline V gene has CDR1 SEHNR and CDR2 FQNEAQ (reference sequence). The germline V and J ends were trimmed by 5 bases and 4 bases, with 11 bases remaining between them. The length of the CDR3 is 13 residues.

The chain links TRBV6-5 to TRBJ2-2; perhaps TRBD1 as D (5 bases). With 6 bases removed from V and 1 base from J, the gap between germline ends came to 9 bases. This CDR3 spans 14 amino acids. Germline V CDR1 and CDR2: MNHEY, SVGAGI. CDR3 DNA: TGTGCCAGCAGCTGGGGCAGGAACACCGGGGAGCTGTTTTTT. Residues: CASSWGRNTGELFF.

The chain couples TRBV4-3 to TRBJ2-5; D is possibly TRBD1 (6 bases). The germline V gene encodes CDR1 LGHNA and CDR2 YSLEER. This CDR3 is built from 17 residues. The ends were cut back, 3 bases at V and 1 base at J, with 18 bases in the middle. The CDR3 nucleotides are TGCGCCAGCAGCCAGGAACGGGACACCGGTAGCCAAGAGACCCAGTACTTC. It translates to CASSQERDTGSQETQYF.

V is TRBV6-6 and J is TRBJ2-3, with a tentative D call TRBD2 (6 bases). Germline values: CDR1 MNHNY, CDR2 SVGAGI (reference sequence). Trimming took 6 bases from V and 2 from J, leaving 18 bases between them. This CDR3 is built from 16 residues. The CDR3 coding sequence is TGTGCCAGCAGCCATCGCGCGGGGATCCTCACAGATACGCAGTATTTT. This gives the protein CASSHRAGILTDTQYF.

The rearrangement joins TRBV21-1 to TRBJ2-7; the DNA was not compared with TRBD1, the D call given in the table. TRBV21-1 is recorded as a pseudogene. This CDR3 region has 13 residues. The CDR3 loop is CASSNDRAYEQYF. Here the CDR3 DNA reads TGTGCCAGCAGCAATGACAGGGCCTACGAGCAGTACTTC.

This clone was detected once. DNA for the CDR3: TGTGCCAGCAGCTTAAGGGCAGGGGTGGATTACACTGAAGCTTTCTTT. Protein: CASSLRAGVDYTEAFF. The chain carries TRBV11-2 and TRBJ1-1, with D possibly matching TRBD1 (6 bases). Trimming cost V 2 bases and J 3 bases, with 16 bases left between them. CDR1 is SGHAT and CDR2 is FQNNGV in the germline V gene. The CDR3 loop spans 16 amino acids.

The chain uses TRBV28 and TRBJ2-7, with 7 bases fitting TRBD2. The junction had 4 bases not matched to a gene; V was cut back by 6 bases and J by 5 bases. The germline CDR1 and CDR2 sequences are MDHEN and SYDVKM. The CDR3 is made up of 12 amino acids. CDR3: CASRAGRNEQYF. For the CDR3, the DNA is TGTGCCAGCAGAGCCGGGAGGAACGAGCAGTACTTC.

The CDR3 region is CASRSGLAGTRETQYF. The DNA of the CDR3 is TGTGCCAGCAGGTCTGGGCTAGCGGGTACACGAGAGACCCAGTACTTC. The chain carries TRBV28 and TRBJ2-5; 8 positions agree with TRBD2. Per germline, CDR1 MDHEN and CDR2 SYDVKM. The length of the CDR3 is 16 residues. V gave up 6 bases and J gave up 4 bases; unmatched junction bases: 13.

The chain carries TRBV7-2 and TRBJ1-6, with a tentative D call TRBD1 (6 bases). This CDR3 has 16 residues. Trimming left V 1 base short and J 6 bases short, with 13 bases between. CDR1 and CDR2 from the germline V gene are SGHTA and FQGNSA. Here the CDR3 DNA reads TGTGCCAGCAGCTTAGATTGGCAGGGGATTAATTCACCCCTCCACTTT. Amino acid sequence: CASSLDWQGINSPLHF.

This clone was observed a few times. The chain has TRBV12-5 and TRBJ1-1; 9 nucleotides agree with TRBD1. Germline V CDR1 and CDR2: LGHNT, FRNRAP. V lost 4 bases, J lost 10 bases, and 10 bases stayed unmatched. CDR3 size: 14 residues. CDR3 protein: CASGSWTGAPRAFF. The CDR3 DNA reads as TGTGCTAGTGGTTCGTGGACAGGGGCACCGCGAGCTTTCTTT.

CDR3 region: CASRTTGGVNEKLFF. Here the CDR3 DNA reads TGTGCCAGCAGAACCACAGGGGGAGTTAATGAAAAACTGTTTTTT. The rearrangement uses TRBV28 and TRBJ1-4; 8 positions agree with TRBD1. The CDR3 is 15 residues long. Trimming at V came to 6 bases and at J to 4 bases, leaving 7 bases not matched to a gene. Germline assignment: CDR1 MDHEN and CDR2 SYDVKM. Full variable domain (missing parts from reference TRBV28 and TRBJ1-4): DVKVTQSSRYLVKRTGEKVFLECVQDMDHENMFWYRQDPGLGLRLIYFSYDVKMKEKGDIPEGYSVSREKKERFSLILESASTNQTSMYLCASRTTGGVNEKLFFGSGTQLSVL.

The chain couples TRBV6-5 to TRBJ1-6, with a tentative D call TRBD1 (6 bases). Germline values: CDR1 MNHEY, CDR2 SVGAGI. The CDR3 runs to 14 residues. V was cut by 2 bases and J by 10 bases, with 12 bases left in between. The CDR3 loop reads CASSYRQGQSPLHF. The CDR3 nucleotides read TGTGCCAGCAGTTACCGCCAGGGGCAATCACCCCTCCACTTT.

This chain connects TRBV28 to TRBJ2-3; 7 nucleotides agree with TRBD2. The CDR3 loop spans 14 amino acids. The germline V gene encodes CDR1 MDHEN and CDR2 SYDVKM. V lost 3 bases, J lost 4 bases, and 4 bases stayed unmatched. The CDR3 nucleotides are TGTGCCAGCAGTTTCAGCGGGACCTCAGATACGCAGTATTTT. It encodes CASSFSGTSDTQYF.

The chain uses TRBV14 and TRBJ1-5; unclear D gene. The CDR3 has 15 amino acids. Trimming removed 1 base at V and 0 bases at J, with 7 bases between. CDR1 and CDR2 (germline): SGHDN, FVKESK. The CDR3 sequence: CASSQAGSSNQPQHF. The CDR3, as DNA: TGTGCCAGCAGCCAAGCTGGGAGTAGCAATCAGCCCCAGCATTTT.

Only a few counts were recorded for this clone. V is TRBV5-1 and J is TRBJ2-7; D unresolved. Trimming took off 4 bases at V and 3 bases at J, with 8 bases between the two ends. CDR3 length: 12 residues. Germline assignment: CDR1 SGHRS and CDR2 YFSETQ. CDR3 bases: TGCGCCAGCAGCGTAGATCTCTACGAGCAGTACTTC. Amino acids: CASSVDLYEQYF.

The chain couples TRBV18 to TRBJ2-2; maybe TRBD2 (6 bases). From germline, CDR1 is KGHSH and CDR2 LQKENI. This CDR3 is built from 19 residues. The V end was cut by 3 bases, the J end by 5 bases, with 25 bases between. The CDR3 region is CASSPRSLAGFPGTGELFF. The CDR3 DNA reads TGTGCCAGCTCACCTCGATCACTGGCGGGATTCCCGGGAACCGGGGAGCTGTTTTTT.

The chain is built from TRBV4-2 and TRBJ1-3; 7 bases map to TRBD1. The CDR3 loop spans 15 amino acids. V shed 4 bases, J shed 4 bases, and the junction held 7 bases outside the gene matches. CDR1 LGHNA and CDR2 YNFKEQ come from the germline V gene. The CDR3 loop reads CASSRRQGIGNTIYF. As DNA, the CDR3 is TGTGCCAGCAGCCGCAGACAGGGAATCGGAAACACCATATATTTT.

The V gene is TRBV12-3 or TRBV12-4, the J gene TRBJ2-4, with D perhaps matching TRBD2 (6 bases). CDR3 length equals 12 residues. V shed 3 bases and J shed 14 bases, with 14 bases lying between them. CDR3 residues: CASSLMAGPKYF. The CDR3 DNA reads TGTGCCAGCAGTTTGATGGCGGGACCTAAGTACTTC.

The rearrangement uses TRBV28 and TRBJ2-7; tentatively, D is TRBD1 (6 bases). This CDR3 is built from 16 residues. Germline V gene sequence: CDR1 MDHEN, CDR2 SYDVKM. The germline V and J ends were trimmed by 8 bases and 3 bases, with 23 bases remaining between them. The CDR3 spells CASGSEQGIAFYEQYF. The CDR3 nucleotides are TGTGCCAGCGGTTCTGAACAGGGTATCGCTTTCTACGAGCAGTACTTC.

The chain uses TRBV20-1 and TRBJ1-5; D gene uncertain. This CDR3 has 15 residues. V was trimmed by 3 bases and J by 1 base, leaving 13 bases between them. Germline V CDR1 and CDR2: DFQATT, SNEGSKA (reference sequence). The CDR3 loop reads CSASKEAMSNQPQHF. CDR3 DNA sequence: TGCAGTGCTAGTAAGGAGGCCATGAGCAATCAGCCCCAGCATTTT.

The V and J genes are TRBV21-1 and TRBJ1-1. TRBV21-1 has pseudogene status. This CDR3 region has 13 residues. The CDR3 loop is CASSNLRGTEAFF. The CDR3 region has the DNA TGTGCCAGCAGCAATCTGCGAGGCACTGAAGCTTTCTTT.

The chain joins TRBV5-1 to TRBJ2-3, with 8 bases that match TRBD2. Germline trimming cut 5 bases from V and 4 bases from J; bases unmatched to any gene: 12. CDR3 length: 16 residues. The germline gives CDR1 SGHRS, CDR2 YFSETQ. CDR3 sequence: CASSFEGLVFADTQYF. The CDR3 DNA follows: TGCGCCAGCAGTTTCGAGGGACTAGTTTTCGCAGATACGCAGTATTTT.

The chain couples TRBV5-4 to TRBJ2-3, with D maybe TRBD1 (6 bases). Germline CDR1 reads SGHNT; CDR2 reads YYREEE (reference sequence). The V end was cut by 4 bases, the J end by 0 bases, with 12 bases between. This CDR3 spans 15 amino acids. CDR3 in DNA: TGTGCCAGCAGCATGGACAGCCTGAGCACAGATACGCAGTATTTT. Protein: CASSMDSLSTDTQYF.